This TCR beta chain stems from a study of T cell responses to AZD1222 COVID-19 vaccine. Sequencing was performed with immunoSEQ multiplex PCR; in TCRdb, only in-frame clones are kept and a portion is missing. The profile shows around 88,000 clones, approximately 87% of them singletons. Germline V gives CDR1 LNHDA, CDR2 SQIVND (reference sequence). The CDR3 loop spans 18 amino acids. The V gene lost 5 bases and the J gene lost 4 bases, with 26 bases spanning the gap. V is TRBV19 and J is TRBJ1-2; D remains ambiguous. Sequencing used peripheral blood, obtained on day 0 of AZD1222 vaccination. The receptor was derived from an adult in good health. CDR3 nucleotides: TGTGCCAGTAGTCCTCACGAGCAGACCGATTCCCCCGCCTATGGCTACACCTTC. It specifies CASSPHEQTDSPAYGYTF.